The present TCR beta chain was sequenced within a study of chemoradiotherapy in HPV16-positive cancers (dated by TCRdb to between 2022 and 2023). As for the study more broadly: Candidate HPV-specific T-cell clones and common TCR motifs were defined through functional T-cell assays on cells from a couple of HPV16-positive patients. The study set out to ask whether T-cell immunity against the HPV oncoproteins E6 and E7 changes over the course of chemoradiotherapy and whether that immunity affects survival. Next, the candidate HPV-specific TCRs and motifs were followed in TCR repertoires from over 85 patients with HPV-related cancers. Overall study outcomes, separate from this receptor: Expansion of candidate HPV-specific clones and E7-related TCR motifs was observed in the tumor microenvironment during treatment, whereas no such expansion was observed for non-HPV-specific T cells. The functional definition of HPV-specific T cells came from only two HPV16-positive patients, and the survival association was reported for HPV16-positive patients. In HPV16-positive patients, expansion of HPV-responsive T cells during chemoradiotherapy was associated with improved recurrence-free survival.

V sheds 6 bases and J sheds 4 bases, leaving 10 bases between their ends. Measured from the cysteine to the phenylalanine, the CDR3 is 13 residues long. Only CDR3 DNA remains: 39 bases, in frame from the first base. In the germline V gene, CDR1 corresponds to MDHEN and CDR2 to SYDVKM. Library generation was performed with the immunoSEQ multiplex PCR assay. TCRdb took over this immuneACCESS table, retaining in-frame rearrangements with V and J assigned. Such tables are incomplete; in checked studies, under half of the missing clones stem from an unresolved V gene, and the remainder is unexplained. This sample holds about 53,000 clones; roughly 90% were observed only once. The ten largest clones add up to roughly 3.4% of the sample. Worth noting for this clone: Its binding antigen is unknown. No much larger clone is present one base from it, and per-base qualities are unavailable.

Repertoires were sampled multiple times during chemoradiotherapy, which allowed clonal expansion in the tumor microenvironment to be followed. This clonotype was sampled from a human donor with HPV-associated anogenital cancer. The sequences come from blood, collected from a patient who underwent chemoradiotherapy. Here the chain combines TRBV28 and TRBJ1-5; the D region possibly corresponds to TRBD1 (6 bases align). The nucleotide sequence reads as follows: TGTGCCAGCAGACCGACAGGAAATCAGCCCCAGCATTTT. Its protein product is CASRPTGNQPQHF.